The rows below give T cell receptor beta chains drawn from one sample of a study of OX40 agonist ivuxolimab in advanced cancers. TCRdb's table, derived via immunoSEQ multiplex PCR, lists solely in-frame clones and lacks some. The table records fewer than 70,000 clones, approximately 86% of them present only once. Sample: CD4+ or CD8+ T cells sorted from blood, taken in a trial of the OX40 agonist ivuxolimab. These TCRs come from an adult with an advanced solid tumor such as melanoma, head and neck, liver or kidney cancer. The conserved cysteine and the conserved F or W are not part of the CDR3 here.

TRBJ2-7 TRBV5-1 ASSAPGTDTYEQY
TRBJ1-1 TRBV29-1 SVEDGLTMNTEAF
TRBJ1-6 TRBV7-2 ASSPLSGSPLH
TRBJ1-1 TRBV6-5 ASSWVRGGTEAF
TRBJ1-3 TRBV28 ASSFNEGISGNTIY
TRBJ1-1 TRBV10-1 ASSGRQGEGVNTEAF
TRBJ2-7 TRBV19 ASRGTSGGYEQY
TRBJ1-2 TRBV6-6 ASSYSLPTSYGYT
TRBJ1-6 TRBV19 ASCRDRGVPLH
TRBJ1-6 TRBV11-2 ASSPTGRNSPLH
TRBJ1-1 TRBV18 ASSPVTRNTEAF
TRBJ2-7 TRBV7-9 ASTSSYEQY
TRBJ2-2 TRBV30 AWSFTGFGELF
TRBJ2-7 TRBV7-7 ASSLDGQYEQY
TRBJ2-7 TRBV30 AWSDGQPLYEQY
TRBJ2-6 TRBV27 ASAGSGANVLT
TRBJ2-1 TRBV6-4 ASSPNGQGTNEQF
TRBJ2-5 TRBV28 ASSFQHGTQY
TRBJ2-1 TRBV11-2 ASSLALASGSYNEQF
TRBJ1-1 TRBV29-1 SVGDSWNTEAF
TRBJ2-7 TRBV18 ASSPGTSGYEQY
TRBJ1-5 TRBV7-8 ASSHWGANQPQH
TRBJ2-7 TRBV14 ASSPRPGSYEQY
TRBJ2-7 TRBV28 ASSPSPTYEQY
TRBJ1-1 TRBV27 ASSLRERTEAF
TRBJ2-3 TRBV18 ASSPVRSAATDTQY
TRBJ1-1 TRBV9 ASSGGLLNTEAF
TRBJ2-3 TRBV5-1 ASSLVRDKADTQY
TRBJ2-2 TRBV4-2 ASSREGSGVNGELF
TRBJ2-5 TRBV27 ASSLSIGQGVFTQY
TRBJ2-3 TRBV5-1 ASSLWTGITDTQY
TRBJ1-2 TRBV28 ASTGGRTVPNYGYT
TRBJ2-7 TRBV7-2 ASSSRYTYEQY
TRBJ2-5 TRBV5-5 ASSQGARGQETQY
TRBJ1-5 TRBV6-5 ASSYGRGNQQPQH
TRBJ1-4 TRBV29-1 SVEEGTGEENEKLF
TRBJ1-2 TRBV28 ASSSRDRGNGYT
TRBJ1-3 TRBV25-1 ASSEFGGPSGNTIY
TRBJ2-3 TRBV7-9 ASSGTGSTDTQY
TRBJ2-5 TRBV10-3 AISGGGGARETQY
TRBJ1-1 TRBV28 ASSFYAGRREDTEAF
TRBJ1-6 TRBV5-1 ASSLRRDSNSPLH
TRBJ2-7 TRBV6-5 ASSGLPHEQY
TRBJ1-1 TRBV28 ASRYRGMNTEAF